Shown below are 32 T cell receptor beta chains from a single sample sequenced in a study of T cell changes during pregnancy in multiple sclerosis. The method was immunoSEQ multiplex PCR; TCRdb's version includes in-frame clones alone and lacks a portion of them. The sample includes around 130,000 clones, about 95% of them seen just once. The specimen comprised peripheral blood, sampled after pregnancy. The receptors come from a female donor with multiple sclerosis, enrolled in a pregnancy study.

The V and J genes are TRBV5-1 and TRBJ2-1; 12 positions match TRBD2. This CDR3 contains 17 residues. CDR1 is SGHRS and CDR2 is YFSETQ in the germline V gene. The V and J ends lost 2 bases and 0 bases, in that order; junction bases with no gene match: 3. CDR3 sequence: CASSFGLAGPSYNEQFF. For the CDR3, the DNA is TGCGCCAGCAGCTTCGGACTAGCGGGGCCCTCCTACAATGAGCAGTTCTTC.

CDR3: CSAGDSSGNTIYF. CDR3 bases: TGCAGCGCTGGGGACAGCTCTGGAAACACCATATATTTT. This rearrangement joins TRBV29-1 to TRBJ1-3; TRBD1 aligns across 7 bases. Trimming at V came to 7 bases and at J to 0 bases, leaving 3 bases not matched to a gene. The germline V gene has CDR1 SQVTM and CDR2 ANQGSEA. CDR3 length equals 13 residues.

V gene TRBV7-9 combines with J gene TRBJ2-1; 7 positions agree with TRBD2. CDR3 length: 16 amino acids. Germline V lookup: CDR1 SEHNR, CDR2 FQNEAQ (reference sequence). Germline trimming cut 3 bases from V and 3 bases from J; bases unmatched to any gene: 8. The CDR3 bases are TGTGCCAGCAGCTTTAGCGGGCCTTCCTACTACAATGAGCAGTTCTTC. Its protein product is CASSFSGPSYYNEQFF.

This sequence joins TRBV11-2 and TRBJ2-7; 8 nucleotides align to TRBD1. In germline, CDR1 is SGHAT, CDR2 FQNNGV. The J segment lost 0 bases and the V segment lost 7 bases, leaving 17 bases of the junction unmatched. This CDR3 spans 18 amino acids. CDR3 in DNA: TGTGCCAGCACCTTGGGGACCCGACAGGGGTATATCTCCTACGAGCAGTACTTC. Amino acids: CASTLGTRQGYISYEQYF.

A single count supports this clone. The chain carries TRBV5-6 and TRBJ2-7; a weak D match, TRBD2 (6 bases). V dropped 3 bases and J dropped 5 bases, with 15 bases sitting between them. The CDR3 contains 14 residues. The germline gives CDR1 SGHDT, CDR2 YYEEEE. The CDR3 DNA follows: TGTGCCAGCAGCTCCGGGACTCTAGTTGACGAGCAGTACTTC. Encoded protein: CASSSGTLVDEQYF.

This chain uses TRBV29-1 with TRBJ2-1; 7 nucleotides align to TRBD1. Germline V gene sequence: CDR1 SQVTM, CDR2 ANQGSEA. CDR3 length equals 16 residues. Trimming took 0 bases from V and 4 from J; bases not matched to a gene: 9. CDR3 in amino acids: CSVEEGVQGIYNEQFF. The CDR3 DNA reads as TGCAGCGTTGAAGAAGGAGTACAGGGGATATACAATGAGCAGTTCTTC.

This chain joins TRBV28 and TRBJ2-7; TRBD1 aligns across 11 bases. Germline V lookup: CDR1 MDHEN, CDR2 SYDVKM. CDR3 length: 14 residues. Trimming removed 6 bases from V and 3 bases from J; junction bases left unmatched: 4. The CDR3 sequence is CASSPGQGDYEQYF. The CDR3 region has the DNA TGTGCCAGCAGCCCGGGACAGGGGGACTACGAGCAGTACTTC.

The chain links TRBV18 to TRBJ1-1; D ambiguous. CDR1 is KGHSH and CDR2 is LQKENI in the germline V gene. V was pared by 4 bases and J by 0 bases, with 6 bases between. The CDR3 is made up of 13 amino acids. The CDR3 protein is CASSLTVNTEAFF. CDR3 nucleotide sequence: TGTGCCAGCTCACTAACAGTGAACACTGAAGCTTTCTTT.

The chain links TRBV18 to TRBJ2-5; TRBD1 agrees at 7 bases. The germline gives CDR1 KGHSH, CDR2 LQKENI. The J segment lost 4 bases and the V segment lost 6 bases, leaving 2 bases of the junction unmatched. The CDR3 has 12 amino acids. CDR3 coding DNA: TGTGCCAGCTCGAGGGACAGAGAGACCCAGTACTTC. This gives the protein CASSRDRETQYF.

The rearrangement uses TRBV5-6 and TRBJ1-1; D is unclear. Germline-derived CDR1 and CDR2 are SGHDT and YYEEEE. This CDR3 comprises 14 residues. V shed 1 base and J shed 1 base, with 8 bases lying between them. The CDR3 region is CASSLNQENTEAFF. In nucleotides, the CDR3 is TGTGCCAGCAGCTTGAACCAGGAGAACACTGAAGCTTTCTTT.

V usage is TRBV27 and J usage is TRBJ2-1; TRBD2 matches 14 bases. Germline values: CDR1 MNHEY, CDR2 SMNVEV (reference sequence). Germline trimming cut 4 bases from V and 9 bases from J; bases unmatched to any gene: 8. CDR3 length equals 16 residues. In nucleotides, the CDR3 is TGTGCCAGCAGTTCCGGGACTAGCGGGAGTCGTGGTGAGCAGTTCTTC. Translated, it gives CASSSGTSGSRGEQFF.

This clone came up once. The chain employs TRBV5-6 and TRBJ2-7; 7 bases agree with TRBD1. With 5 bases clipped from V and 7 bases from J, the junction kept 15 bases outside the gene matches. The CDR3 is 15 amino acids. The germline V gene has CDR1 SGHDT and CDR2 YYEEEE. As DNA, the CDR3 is TGTGCCAGCAGAGGCATAGGGACAGCCCCTTTGGAGCAGTACTTC. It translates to CASRGIGTAPLEQYF.

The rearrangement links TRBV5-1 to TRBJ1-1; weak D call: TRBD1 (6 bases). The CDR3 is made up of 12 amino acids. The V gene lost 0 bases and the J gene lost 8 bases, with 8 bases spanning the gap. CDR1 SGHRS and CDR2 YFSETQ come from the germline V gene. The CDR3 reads CASSLATGEAFF. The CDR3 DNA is TGCGCCAGCAGCTTGGCGACAGGAGAAGCTTTCTTT.

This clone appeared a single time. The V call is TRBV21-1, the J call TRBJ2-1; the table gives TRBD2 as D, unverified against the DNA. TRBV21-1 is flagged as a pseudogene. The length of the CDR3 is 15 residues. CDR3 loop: CASSDWVGSYNEQFF. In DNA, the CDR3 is TGTGCCAGCAGCGACTGGGTCGGCTCCTACAATGAGCAGTTCTTC.

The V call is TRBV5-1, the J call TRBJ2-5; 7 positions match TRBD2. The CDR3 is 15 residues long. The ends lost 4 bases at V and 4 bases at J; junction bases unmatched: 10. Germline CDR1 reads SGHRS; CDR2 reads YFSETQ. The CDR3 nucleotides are TGCGCCAGCAGCCTGACGGGGGGTCAGGGAGAGACCCAGTACTTC. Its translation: CASSLTGGQGETQYF.

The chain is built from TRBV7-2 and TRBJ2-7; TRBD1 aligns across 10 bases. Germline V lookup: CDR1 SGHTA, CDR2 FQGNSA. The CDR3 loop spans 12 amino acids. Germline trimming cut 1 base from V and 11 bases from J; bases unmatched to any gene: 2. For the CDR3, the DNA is TGTGCCAGCAGCTTAGGGGGACAGGGGAAGTACTTC. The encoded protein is CASSLGGQGKYF.

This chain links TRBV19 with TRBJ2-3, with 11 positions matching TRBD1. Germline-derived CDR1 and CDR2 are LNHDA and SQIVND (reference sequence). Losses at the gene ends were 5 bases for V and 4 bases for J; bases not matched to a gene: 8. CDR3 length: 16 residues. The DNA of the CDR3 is TGTGCCAGTAGTCCCTACCCGGGACAGGGGGCAGATACGCAGTATTTT. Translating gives CASSPYPGQGADTQYF.

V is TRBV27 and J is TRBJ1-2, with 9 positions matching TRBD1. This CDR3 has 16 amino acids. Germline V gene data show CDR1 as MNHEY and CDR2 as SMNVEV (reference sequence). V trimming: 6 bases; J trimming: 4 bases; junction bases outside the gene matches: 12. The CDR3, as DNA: TGTGCCAGCAGCCTCGAATGGACAGGGGCGGGCTATGGCTACACCTTC. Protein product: CASSLEWTGAGYGYTF.

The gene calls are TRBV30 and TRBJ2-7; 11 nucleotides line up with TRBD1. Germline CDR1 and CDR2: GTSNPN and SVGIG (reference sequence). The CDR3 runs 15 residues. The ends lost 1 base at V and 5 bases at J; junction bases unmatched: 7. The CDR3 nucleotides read TGTGCCTGGAGTGGTGGACAGGGGGCTCAGAACGAGCAGTACTTC. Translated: CAWSGGQGAQNEQYF.

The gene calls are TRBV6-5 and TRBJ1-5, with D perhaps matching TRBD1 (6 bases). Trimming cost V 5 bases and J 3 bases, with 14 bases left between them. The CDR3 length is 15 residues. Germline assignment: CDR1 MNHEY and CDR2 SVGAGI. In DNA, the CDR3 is TGTGCCAGCAGTCCCCTGGGGGGGGCCAATCAGCCCCAGCATTTT. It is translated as CASSPLGGANQPQHF.

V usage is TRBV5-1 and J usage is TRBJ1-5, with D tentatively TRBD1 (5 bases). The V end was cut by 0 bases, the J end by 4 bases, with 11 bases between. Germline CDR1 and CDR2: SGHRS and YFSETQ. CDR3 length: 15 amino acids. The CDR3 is CASSLGGTENQPQHF. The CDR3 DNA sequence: TGCGCCAGCAGCTTGGGGGGGACTGAGAATCAGCCCCAGCATTTT.

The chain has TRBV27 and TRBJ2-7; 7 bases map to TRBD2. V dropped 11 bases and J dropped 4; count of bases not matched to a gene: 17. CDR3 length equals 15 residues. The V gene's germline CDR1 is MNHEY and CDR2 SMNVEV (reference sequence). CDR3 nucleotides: TGTGCCGGAGGAGGGAAGTGGGAGGGCCGTTACGAGCAGTACTTC. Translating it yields CAGGGKWEGRYEQYF.

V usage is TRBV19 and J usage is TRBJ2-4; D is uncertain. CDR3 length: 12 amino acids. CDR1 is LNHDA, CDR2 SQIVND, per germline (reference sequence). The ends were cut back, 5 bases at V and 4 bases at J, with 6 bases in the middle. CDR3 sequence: CASSPTKNIQYF. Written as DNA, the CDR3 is TGTGCCAGTAGTCCGACTAAAAACATTCAGTACTTC. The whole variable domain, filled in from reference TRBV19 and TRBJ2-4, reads DGGITQSPKYLFRKEGQNVTLSCEQNLNHDAMYWYRQDPGQGLRLIYYSQIVNDFQKGDIAEGYSVSREKKESFPLTVTSAQKNPTAFYLCASSPTKNIQYFGAGTRLSVL.

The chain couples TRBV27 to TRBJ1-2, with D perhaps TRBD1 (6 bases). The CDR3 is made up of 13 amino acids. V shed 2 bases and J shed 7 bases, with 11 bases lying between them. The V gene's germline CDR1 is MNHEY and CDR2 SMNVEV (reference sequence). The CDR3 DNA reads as TGTGCCAGCAGTTTAGGGGGCGCCTCTGGCTACACCTTC. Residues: CASSLGGASGYTF.

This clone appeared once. CDR3 bases: TGTGCCAGCAGTGGTCAGGGGAACTTTCACACTGAAGCTTTCTTT. It specifies CASSGQGNFHTEAFF. The chain combines TRBV28 with TRBJ1-1; perhaps TRBD1 as D (6 bases). The germline CDR1 and CDR2 sequences are MDHEN and SYDVKM. V lost 5 bases and J 3 bases, leaving 16 bases between the germline ends. The CDR3 loop spans 15 amino acids.

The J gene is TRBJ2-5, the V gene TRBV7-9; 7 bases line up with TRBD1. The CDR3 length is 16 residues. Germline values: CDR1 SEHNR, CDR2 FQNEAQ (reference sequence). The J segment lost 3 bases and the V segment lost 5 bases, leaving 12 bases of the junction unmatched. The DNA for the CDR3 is TGTGCCAGCAGCCTCCAAACTACCGGGACAGAAGAGACCCAGTACTTC. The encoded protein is CASSLQTTGTEETQYF.

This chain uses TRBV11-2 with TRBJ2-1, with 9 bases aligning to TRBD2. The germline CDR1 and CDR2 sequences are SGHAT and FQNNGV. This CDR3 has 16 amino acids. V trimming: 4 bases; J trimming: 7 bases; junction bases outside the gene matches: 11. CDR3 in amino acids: CASSSPSGVEGNEQFF. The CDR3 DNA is TGTGCCAGCAGCTCTCCTAGCGGGGTAGAGGGTAATGAGCAGTTCTTC.

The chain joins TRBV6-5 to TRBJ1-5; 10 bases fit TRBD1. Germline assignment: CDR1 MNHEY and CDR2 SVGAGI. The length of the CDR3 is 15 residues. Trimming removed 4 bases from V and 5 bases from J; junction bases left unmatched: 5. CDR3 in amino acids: CASSSDRGRDQPQHF. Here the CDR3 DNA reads TGTGCCAGCAGTTCTGACAGGGGGCGCGATCAGCCCCAGCATTTT.

The CDR3: CARSIVCVPPGTKVTQYF. The CDR3 region has the DNA TGTGCCAGAAGCATTGTGTGTGTGCCCCCCGGGACTAAAGTGACCCAGTACTTC. The chain carries TRBV5-3 and TRBJ2-5, with 7 bases aligning to TRBD2. TRBV5-3 is identified as an open reading frame with a role that is uncertain. The CDR3 extends over 18 amino acids. The trim removed 4 bases at V and 7 bases at J, leaving 22 bases unmatched.

CDR3 amino acids: CASSLAGANEQFF. The CDR3 nucleotides read TGTGCCAGCAGCTTAGCGGGAGCCAATGAGCAGTTCTTC. The genes are TRBV9 and TRBJ2-1, with 9 bases matching TRBD2. J was trimmed by 6 bases and V by 4 bases; bases with no gene match: 2. This CDR3 contains 13 residues. Per germline, CDR1 SGDLS and CDR2 YYNGEE.

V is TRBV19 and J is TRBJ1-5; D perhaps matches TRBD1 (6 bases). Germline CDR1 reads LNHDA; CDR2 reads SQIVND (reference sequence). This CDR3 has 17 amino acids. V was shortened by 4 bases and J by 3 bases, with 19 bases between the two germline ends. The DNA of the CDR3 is TGTGCCAGTAGTAGGAGGGGGGGACGAACCCCCAATCAGCCCCAGCATTTT. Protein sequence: CASSRRGGRTPNQPQHF.

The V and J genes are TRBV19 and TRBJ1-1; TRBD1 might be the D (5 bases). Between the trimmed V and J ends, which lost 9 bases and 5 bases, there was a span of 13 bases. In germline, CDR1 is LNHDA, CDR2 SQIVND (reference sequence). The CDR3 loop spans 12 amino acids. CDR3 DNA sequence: TGTGCCAGCCAGGGAGGACCAACTGAAGCTTTCTTT. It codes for CASQGGPTEAFF.